These T cell receptor beta chains were read from a single sample in a study of cytomegalovirus exposure and HLA in healthy donors. The repertoire was sequenced with immunoSEQ multiplex PCR; TCRdb's copy has only in-frame clones and lacks some. The sample contains around 150,000 clones, 68% of which appear only once. What was sequenced was PBMCs. The receptors were gathered from a man aged 25 to 40 in good health and CMV-seropositive. Both conserved end residues are part of each CDR3. A D gene is named only where the DNA matches it firmly. For some rows the clone size is stated as once, few or many, or as a class when expanded; others skip it.

d_gene: .; abundance: .; j_gene: TRBJ2-3; v_gene: TRBV6-5; CDR3aa: CAGRPGQGRTDTQYF; CDR3nt: TGTGCCGGCAGGCCTGGGCAGGGAAGGACAGATACGCAGTATTTT
d_gene: TRBD2; abundance: .; j_gene: TRBJ2-1; v_gene: TRBV6-5; CDR3aa: CASSALAGGYNEQFF; CDR3nt: TGTGCCAGCAGCGCCCTAGCGGGGGGCTACAATGAGCAGTTCTTC
d_gene: .; abundance: .; j_gene: TRBJ2-7; v_gene: TRBV19; CDR3aa: CASRRAGTYEQYF; CDR3nt: TGTGCCAGTAGGCGTGCAGGGACTTACGAGCAGTACTTC
d_gene: TRBD1; abundance: .; j_gene: TRBJ2-7; v_gene: TRBV6-5; CDR3aa: CASSYSNRGGGYEQYF; CDR3nt: TGTGCCAGCAGTTACTCAAACAGGGGTGGCGGCTACGAGCAGTACTTC
d_gene: TRBD2; abundance: .; j_gene: TRBJ2-3; v_gene: TRBV10-3; CDR3aa: CAISGRGGTRTDTQYF; CDR3nt: TGTGCCATCAGTGGTCGGGGGGGAACCCGCACAGATACGCAGTATTTT
d_gene: TRBD1; abundance: .; j_gene: TRBJ2-5; v_gene: TRBV30; CDR3aa: CAWSRGRETQYF; CDR3nt: TGTGCCTGGAGTAGGGGGCGAGAGACCCAGTACTTC
d_gene: TRBD1; abundance: .; j_gene: TRBJ2-7; v_gene: TRBV7-2; CDR3aa: CASSLAGTGAYEQYF; CDR3nt: TGTGCCAGCAGCTTAGCCGGGACAGGGGCTTACGAGCAGTACTTC
d_gene: TRBD1; abundance: .; j_gene: TRBJ2-7; v_gene: TRBV14; CDR3aa: CASSPTGGYEQYF; CDR3nt: TGTGCCAGCAGCCCCACAGGGGGCTACGAGCAGTACTTC
d_gene: TRBD2; abundance: .; j_gene: TRBJ2-1; v_gene: TRBV25-1; CDR3aa: CASSEAGLGVNEQFF; CDR3nt: TGTGCCAGCAGTGAAGCTGGACTAGGGGTTAATGAGCAGTTCTTC
d_gene: TRBD1; abundance: .; j_gene: TRBJ1-2; v_gene: TRBV30; CDR3aa: CAWRTPTGKRGYTF; CDR3nt: TGTGCCTGGAGAACCCCGACAGGGAAGAGGGGCTACACCTTC
d_gene: .; abundance: .; j_gene: TRBJ2-7; v_gene: TRBV30; CDR3aa: CAWLTGAYEQYF; CDR3nt: TGTGCCTGGCTGACAGGCGCCTACGAGCAGTACTTC
d_gene: .; abundance: .; j_gene: TRBJ2-5; v_gene: TRBV7-9; CDR3aa: CASTRRTAEETQYF; CDR3nt: TGTGCCAGCACCCGAAGGACAGCCGAAGAGACCCAGTACTTC
d_gene: TRBD1; abundance: .; j_gene: TRBJ2-7; v_gene: TRBV12-5; CDR3aa: CASGTGTAYEQYF; CDR3nt: TGTGCTAGTGGCACCGGGACAGCTTACGAGCAGTACTTC
d_gene: TRBD1; abundance: few; j_gene: TRBJ1-1; v_gene: TRBV6-5; CDR3aa: CASRRTGGVYSEAFF; CDR3nt: TGTGCCAGCAGAAGGACAGGGGGGGTTTACTCTGAAGCTTTCTTT
d_gene: .; abundance: .; j_gene: TRBJ2-1; v_gene: TRBV5-1; CDR3aa: CATRQDYSYNEQFF; CDR3nt: TGCGCCACGAGACAGGATTACTCCTACAATGAGCAGTTCTTC
d_gene: TRBD2; abundance: .; j_gene: TRBJ2-3; v_gene: TRBV6-1; CDR3aa: CASRTSGTDTQYF; CDR3nt: TGTGCCAGCAGGACTAGCGGCACAGATACGCAGTATTTT
d_gene: .; abundance: .; j_gene: TRBJ2-3; v_gene: TRBV5-6; CDR3aa: CASSYPLTLATDTQYF; CDR3nt: TGTGCCAGCAGCTACCCTCTGACTTTGGCCACAGATACGCAGTATTTT
d_gene: .; abundance: .; j_gene: TRBJ2-1; v_gene: TRBV15; CDR3aa: CATSRDGGDYNEQFF; CDR3nt: TGTGCCACCAGCAGAGATGGCGGGGACTACAATGAGCAGTTCTTC
d_gene: TRBD2; abundance: few; j_gene: TRBJ2-1; v_gene: TRBV11-2; CDR3aa: CASSLPAGVHEQFF; CDR3nt: TGTGCCAGCAGCTTACCAGCGGGAGTCCATGAGCAGTTCTTC
d_gene: .; abundance: few; j_gene: TRBJ2-6; v_gene: TRBV5-6; CDR3aa: CASSSRSASGANVLTF; CDR3nt: TGTGCCAGCAGCTCCCGGAGCGCCTCCGGGGCCAACGTCCTGACTTTC
d_gene: TRBD2; abundance: .; j_gene: TRBJ2-5; v_gene: TRBV2; CDR3aa: CASSELAGEGETQYF; CDR3nt: TGTGCCAGCAGTGAACTGGCGGGAGAGGGGGAGACCCAGTACTTC
d_gene: TRBD2; abundance: .; j_gene: TRBJ2-1; v_gene: TRBV2; CDR3aa: CASSEGLAGWGNEQFF; CDR3nt: TGTGCCAGCAGTGAAGGGCTAGCGGGATGGGGGAATGAGCAGTTCTTC
d_gene: TRBD2; abundance: .; j_gene: TRBJ2-1; v_gene: TRBV6-5; CDR3aa: CASSYSSGTSYNEQFF; CDR3nt: TGTGCCAGCAGTTACTCGAGCGGGACCTCCTACAATGAGCAGTTCTTC
d_gene: TRBD2; abundance: .; j_gene: TRBJ2-3; v_gene: TRBV11-2; CDR3aa: CASSPGGRTQYF; CDR3nt: TGTGCCAGCAGCCCGGGAGGGAGGACGCAGTATTTT
d_gene: TRBD1; abundance: .; j_gene: TRBJ1-3; v_gene: TRBV7-8; CDR3aa: CASSTSRGQGASGNTIYF; CDR3nt: TGTGCCAGCAGTACTAGCCGTGGACAGGGCGCCTCTGGAAACACCATATATTTT
d_gene: .; abundance: .; j_gene: TRBJ1-1; v_gene: TRBV4-1; CDR3aa: CASSPAGGFTEAFF; CDR3nt: TGCGCCAGCAGCCCCGCGGGGGGGTTCACTGAAGCTTTCTTT
d_gene: .; abundance: few; j_gene: TRBJ1-2; v_gene: TRBV28; CDR3aa: CASEGPGRHGYTF; CDR3nt: TGTGCCAGCGAGGGCCCAGGTCGACATGGCTACACCTTC
d_gene: .; abundance: once; j_gene: TRBJ1-2; v_gene: TRBV15; CDR3aa: CATSREQDSLGYTF; CDR3nt: TGTGCCACCAGCAGAGAACAGGATAGTCTTGGCTACACCTTC
d_gene: .; abundance: once; j_gene: TRBJ2-3; v_gene: TRBV19; CDR3aa: CASSIPRTDTQYF; CDR3nt: TGTGCCAGTAGTATACCCAGGACAGATACGCAGTATTTT
d_gene: .; abundance: .; j_gene: TRBJ1-2; v_gene: TRBV19; CDR3aa: CASSILRVNPYGYTF; CDR3nt: TGTGCCAGTAGTATTCTCAGGGTAAACCCCTATGGCTACACCTTC
d_gene: .; abundance: .; j_gene: TRBJ1-4; v_gene: TRBV7-8; CDR3aa: CASSNIYTRGGTNEKLFF; CDR3nt: TGTGCCAGCAGCAACATATATACGCGAGGTGGAACTAATGAAAAACTGTTTTTT
d_gene: .; abundance: .; j_gene: TRBJ2-4; v_gene: TRBV6-5; CDR3aa: CASSDRLAKNIQYF; CDR3nt: TGTGCCAGCAGTGACAGGCTAGCCAAAAACATTCAGTACTTC
d_gene: TRBD2; abundance: .; j_gene: TRBJ2-5; v_gene: TRBV7-9; CDR3aa: CAIGEGETQYF; CDR3nt: TGTGCCATTGGGGAGGGAGAGACCCAGTACTTC
d_gene: .; abundance: .; j_gene: TRBJ2-3; v_gene: TRBV21-1; CDR3aa: CASSSPRSGTAADTQYF; CDR3nt: TGTGCCAGCAGCTCCCCCCGATCCGGGACAGCAGCGGATACGCAGTATTTT
d_gene: TRBD1; abundance: .; j_gene: TRBJ2-1; v_gene: TRBV5-1; CDR3aa: CASTRRGGTGIVHEQFF; CDR3nt: TGCGCCAGCACACGCAGGGGGGGGACAGGGATTGTCCATGAGCAGTTCTTC
d_gene: .; abundance: .; j_gene: TRBJ2-3; v_gene: TRBV19; CDR3aa: CASGQYTQYF; CDR3nt: TGTGCCAGTGGACAATATACGCAGTATTTT
d_gene: .; abundance: .; j_gene: TRBJ1-5; v_gene: TRBV18; CDR3aa: CASSPDSSNQPQHF; CDR3nt: TGTGCCAGCTCACCCGACAGTAGCAATCAGCCCCAGCATTTT
d_gene: .; abundance: once; j_gene: TRBJ2-7; v_gene: TRBV7-9; CDR3aa: CSSSPLSGSYDRGQYF; CDR3nt: TGTTCCAGCAGCCCACTCTCGGGCAGCTATGACCGGGGGCAGTACTTC
d_gene: .; abundance: .; j_gene: TRBJ2-4; v_gene: TRBV21-1; CDR3aa: CASSKAPARRGYTRAAKNIQYF; CDR3nt: TGTGCCAGCAGCAAAGCGCCTGCAAGGCGGGGGTATACCCGGGCAGCCAAAAACATTCAGTACTTC
d_gene: .; abundance: .; j_gene: TRBJ1-1; v_gene: TRBV7-2; CDR3aa: CASSLVAGAAFF; CDR3nt: TGTGCCAGCAGCTTAGTCGCAGGGGCGGCTTTCTTT
d_gene: .; abundance: .; j_gene: TRBJ2-3; v_gene: TRBV2; CDR3aa: CASGRSRGSTDTQYF; CDR3nt: TGTGCCAGCGGCCGGAGCAGGGGAAGCACAGATACGCAGTATTTT
d_gene: .; abundance: once; j_gene: TRBJ2-5; v_gene: TRBV4-1; CDR3aa: CASSPVRGKETQYF; CDR3nt: TGCGCCAGCAGCCCGGTGAGGGGGAAGGAGACCCAGTACTTC
d_gene: .; abundance: .; j_gene: TRBJ1-2; v_gene: TRBV28; CDR3aa: CASRDPQGWDGYTF; CDR3nt: TGTGCCAGCAGGGATCCTCAGGGGTGGGATGGCTACACCTTC
d_gene: .; abundance: once; j_gene: TRBJ1-2; v_gene: TRBV2; CDR3aa: CASSEEAPRGGLGVTF; CDR3nt: TGTGCCAGCAGTGAAGAGGCACCCCGGGGAGGGCTAGGGGTCACCTTC
d_gene: TRBD2; abundance: few; j_gene: TRBJ2-7; v_gene: TRBV11-3; CDR3aa: CASSLDRGGLAASYEQYF; CDR3nt: TGTGCCAGCAGCTTAGATCGGGGGGGACTAGCGGCCTCCTACGAGCAGTACTTC
d_gene: TRBD2; abundance: .; j_gene: TRBJ2-7; v_gene: TRBV10-3; CDR3aa: CAISSGEFDIVGSYEQYF; CDR3nt: TGTGCCATCAGTAGCGGGGAGTTCGATATTGTTGGCTCCTACGAGCAGTACTTC
d_gene: .; abundance: .; j_gene: TRBJ2-2; v_gene: TRBV27; CDR3aa: CASSSSTGELFF; CDR3nt: TGTGCCAGCAGTTCTAGTACCGGGGAGCTGTTTTTT
d_gene: TRBD2; abundance: .; j_gene: TRBJ2-3; v_gene: TRBV6-5; CDR3aa: CASSPAGAKDTQYF; CDR3nt: TGTGCCAGCTCCCCAGCGGGAGCGAAAGATACGCAGTATTTT
d_gene: TRBD1; abundance: .; j_gene: TRBJ2-1; v_gene: TRBV29-1; CDR3aa: CSVEWDRGGEQFF; CDR3nt: TGCAGCGTTGAATGGGACAGAGGGGGTGAGCAGTTCTTC
d_gene: .; abundance: .; j_gene: TRBJ2-5; v_gene: TRBV5-1; CDR3aa: CASTLSWGSQETQYF; CDR3nt: TGCGCCAGCACCCTATCCTGGGGCAGTCAAGAGACCCAGTACTTC
d_gene: .; abundance: .; j_gene: TRBJ2-7; v_gene: TRBV5-4; CDR3aa: CASSLARTYEQYF; CDR3nt: TGTGCCAGCAGCTTGGCCAGGACTTACGAGCAGTACTTC
d_gene: .; abundance: .; j_gene: TRBJ2-5; v_gene: TRBV11-1; CDR3aa: CASSLLAGGYQETQYF; CDR3nt: TGTGCCAGCAGCTTATTGGCAGGGGGGTACCAAGAGACCCAGTACTTC
d_gene: .; abundance: .; j_gene: TRBJ1-1; v_gene: TRBV9; CDR3aa: CASSVSDTGRTEAFF; CDR3nt: TGTGCCAGCAGCGTTTCCGACACAGGGCGAACTGAAGCTTTCTTT
d_gene: .; abundance: few; j_gene: TRBJ1-5; v_gene: TRBV19; CDR3aa: CASSYLDQPQHF; CDR3nt: TGTGCCAGTAGTTATCTCGATCAGCCCCAGCATTTT